The entry below gives a single TCR beta chain sequence along with its context. Its specificity is not known. TCRdb analysed the reads with MiXCR anew, one entry per CDR3 protein. The sample lists hundreds of thousands of distinct CDR3 sequences, 30% to 35% seen once, with 15% to 20% in the top ten. The sample is drawn from a study of T cell repertoires in cytomegalovirus infection. Source: cultured PBMCs, taken from culture after CMV antigen stimulation. This receptor was identified in a human donor in good health (CMV status not recorded). Some clones in this sample may be carry-over from other donors' samples.

This chain's CDR3 is CASSGRTGSGGELFF. The CDR3 DNA sequence: TGTGCCAGCAGCGGCCGGACAGGGTCAGGCGGGGAGCTGTTTTTT. The chain uses TRBV7-6 and TRBJ2-2; 8 bases are shared with TRBD1. The V segment lost 5 bases and the J segment 7 bases; nucleotides outside the gene matches: 9. CDR1 and CDR2 (germline): SGHVS, FNYEAQ. This CDR3 region has 15 residues.